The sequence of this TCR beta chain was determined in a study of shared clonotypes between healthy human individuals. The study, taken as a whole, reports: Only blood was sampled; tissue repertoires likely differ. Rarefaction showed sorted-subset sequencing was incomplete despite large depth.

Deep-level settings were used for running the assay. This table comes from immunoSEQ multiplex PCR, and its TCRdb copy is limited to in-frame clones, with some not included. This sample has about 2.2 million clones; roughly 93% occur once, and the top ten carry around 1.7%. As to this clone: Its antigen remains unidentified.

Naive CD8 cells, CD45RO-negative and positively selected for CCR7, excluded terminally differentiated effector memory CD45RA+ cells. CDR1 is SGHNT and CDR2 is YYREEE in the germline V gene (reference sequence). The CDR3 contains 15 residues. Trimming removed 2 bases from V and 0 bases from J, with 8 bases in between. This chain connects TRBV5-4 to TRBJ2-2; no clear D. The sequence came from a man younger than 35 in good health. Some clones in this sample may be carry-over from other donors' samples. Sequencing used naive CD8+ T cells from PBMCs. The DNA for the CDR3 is TGTGCCAGCAGCTTTAATTACGCGAACACCGGGGAGCTGTTTTTT. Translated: CASSFNYANTGELFF.